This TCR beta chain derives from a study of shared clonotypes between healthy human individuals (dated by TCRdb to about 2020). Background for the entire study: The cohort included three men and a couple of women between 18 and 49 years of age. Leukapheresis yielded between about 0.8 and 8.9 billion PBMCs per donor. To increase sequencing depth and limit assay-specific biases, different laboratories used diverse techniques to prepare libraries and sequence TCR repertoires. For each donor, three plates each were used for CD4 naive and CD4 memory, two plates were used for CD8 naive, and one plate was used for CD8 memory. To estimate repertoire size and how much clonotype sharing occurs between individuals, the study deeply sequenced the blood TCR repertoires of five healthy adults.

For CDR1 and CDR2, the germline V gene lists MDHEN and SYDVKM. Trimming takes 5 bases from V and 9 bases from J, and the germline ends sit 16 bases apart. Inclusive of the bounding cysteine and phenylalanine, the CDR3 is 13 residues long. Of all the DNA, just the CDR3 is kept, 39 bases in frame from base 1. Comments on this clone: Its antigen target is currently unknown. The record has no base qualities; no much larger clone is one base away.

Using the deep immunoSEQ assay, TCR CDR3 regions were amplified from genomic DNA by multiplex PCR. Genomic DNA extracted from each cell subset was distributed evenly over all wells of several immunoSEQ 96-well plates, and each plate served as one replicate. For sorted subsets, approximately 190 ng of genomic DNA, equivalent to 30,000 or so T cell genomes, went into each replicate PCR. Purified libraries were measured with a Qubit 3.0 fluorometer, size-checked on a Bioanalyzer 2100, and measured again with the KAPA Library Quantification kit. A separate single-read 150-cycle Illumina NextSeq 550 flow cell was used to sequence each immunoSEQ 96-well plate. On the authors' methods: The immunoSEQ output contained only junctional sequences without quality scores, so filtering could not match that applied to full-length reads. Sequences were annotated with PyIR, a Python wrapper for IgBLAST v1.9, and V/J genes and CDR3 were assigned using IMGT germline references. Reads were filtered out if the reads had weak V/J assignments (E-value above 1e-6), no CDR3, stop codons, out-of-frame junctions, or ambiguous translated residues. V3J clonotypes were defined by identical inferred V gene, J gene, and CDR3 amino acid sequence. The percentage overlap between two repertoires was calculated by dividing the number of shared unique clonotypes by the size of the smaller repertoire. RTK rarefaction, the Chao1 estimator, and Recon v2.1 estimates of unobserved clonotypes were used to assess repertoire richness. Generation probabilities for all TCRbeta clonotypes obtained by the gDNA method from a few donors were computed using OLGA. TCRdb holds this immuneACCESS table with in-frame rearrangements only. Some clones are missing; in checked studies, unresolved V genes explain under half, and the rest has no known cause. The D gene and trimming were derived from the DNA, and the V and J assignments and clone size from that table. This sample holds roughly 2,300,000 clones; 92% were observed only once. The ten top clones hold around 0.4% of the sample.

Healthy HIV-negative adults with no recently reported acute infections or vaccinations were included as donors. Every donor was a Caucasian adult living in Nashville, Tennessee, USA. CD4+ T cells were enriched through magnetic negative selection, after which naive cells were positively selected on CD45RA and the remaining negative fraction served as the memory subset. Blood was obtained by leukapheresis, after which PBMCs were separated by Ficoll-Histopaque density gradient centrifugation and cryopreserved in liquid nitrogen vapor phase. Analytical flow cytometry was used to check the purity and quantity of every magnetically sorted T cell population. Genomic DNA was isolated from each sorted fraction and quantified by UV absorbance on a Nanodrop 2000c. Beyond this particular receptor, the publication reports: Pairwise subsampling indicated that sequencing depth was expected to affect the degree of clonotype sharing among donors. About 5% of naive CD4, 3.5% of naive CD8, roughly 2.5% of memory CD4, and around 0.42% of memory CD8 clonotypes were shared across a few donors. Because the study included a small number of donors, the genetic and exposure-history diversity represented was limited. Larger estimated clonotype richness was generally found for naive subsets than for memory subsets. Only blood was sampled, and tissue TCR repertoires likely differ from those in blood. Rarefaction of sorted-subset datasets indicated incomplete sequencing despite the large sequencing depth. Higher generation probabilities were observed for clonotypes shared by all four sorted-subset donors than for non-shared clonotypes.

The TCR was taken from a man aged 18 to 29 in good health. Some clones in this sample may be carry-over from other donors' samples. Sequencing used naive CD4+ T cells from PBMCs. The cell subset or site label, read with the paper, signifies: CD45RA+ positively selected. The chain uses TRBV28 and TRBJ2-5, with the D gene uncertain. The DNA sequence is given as TGTGCCAGCAGTCCGCGCCAAGCAACCGCCCAGTACTTC. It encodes CASSPRQATAQYF.